In this sample, the clone carrying this TCR beta chain turned up once. This sample was taken from a study of identical twins. TCRdb redid the calling of the 5' RACE reads with MiXCR, one entry per CDR3 protein. The sample shows about 200,000 distinct CDR3 sequences, 15% to 20% of them seen only once. Germline V lookup: CDR1 KGHSH, CDR2 LQKENI. CDR3 length equals 16 residues. Trimming cost V 3 bases and J 3 bases; bases outside gene matches: 10. The data also belong to a second study, concerning T cells expressing NK-cell markers.

Sequences were obtained from CD8+ T cells sorted from blood. The TCR comes from a woman between 18 and 29 years old in good health. This rearrangement joins TRBV18 to TRBJ2-7; 8 nucleotides match TRBD2. CDR3 loop: CASSPGSGKELYEQYF. The CDR3 DNA reads as TGTGCCAGCTCACCTGGTAGCGGGAAGGAACTCTACGAGCAGTACTTC.